The present T cell receptor beta chain was sequenced within a study of blood T cell repertoires in COVID-19. Germline values: CDR1 SGHTA, CDR2 FQGTGA. The germline V and J ends were trimmed by 2 bases and 4 bases, with 7 bases remaining between them. This CDR3 region has 13 residues. TCRdb's table, derived via immunoSEQ multiplex PCR, lists solely in-frame clones and lacks some. The sample has approximately 310,000 clones, about nine tenths seen once. Individuals drawn from 24 US areas were roughly 18 to 89 years old. Donors in Cohort 3 who had recovered were those with two negative PCRs, healthcare professional clearance, or resolution of their symptoms.

The chain employs TRBV7-3 and TRBJ2-3; tentatively, D is TRBD2 (5 bases). The sequence came from a man aged 55 to 70 who had recovered from COVID-19. The sample was PBMCs or T cells enriched from blood (not recorded which). The CDR3 sequence is CASSLLGADTQYF. CDR3 sequence (DNA): TGTGCCAGCAGCTTACTCGGGGCAGATACGCAGTATTTT.